The source of this TCR beta chain is a study of T cells after posttransplantation cyclophosphamide. Controls had myeloablative marrow grafts with methotrexate and calcineurin inhibitor, sampled at 1 year. As to this clone: What it recognizes is unknown.

Clones were sequenced by immunoSEQ multiplex PCR, and TCRdb holds only the in-frame ones, with some missing. The table includes fewer than 25,000 clones, 80% to 90% detected once. Findings and limits, study-wide: Donor CD8+ memory clones often dominated recipient blood repertoires at later times.

This specimen consisted of PBMCs, obtained after an allogeneic stem cell transplant with a calcineurin inhibitor and methotrexate. This receptor was identified in a female patient aged 50-59 years who received an allogeneic stem cell transplant from an unrelated donor, was CMV-positive, and had chronic GVHD only. Some T cells may be provided by the graft donor.

The CDR3 is CASSKQPQETQYF. The CDR3, as DNA: TGCGCCAGCAGCAAACAACCACAAGAGACCCAGTACTTC. The chain links TRBV5-1 to TRBJ2-5; D is unresolved. Germline assignment: CDR1 SGHRS and CDR2 YFSETQ. Between the trimmed V and J ends, which lost 4 bases and 2 bases, there was a span of 9 bases. The CDR3 loop spans 13 amino acids.